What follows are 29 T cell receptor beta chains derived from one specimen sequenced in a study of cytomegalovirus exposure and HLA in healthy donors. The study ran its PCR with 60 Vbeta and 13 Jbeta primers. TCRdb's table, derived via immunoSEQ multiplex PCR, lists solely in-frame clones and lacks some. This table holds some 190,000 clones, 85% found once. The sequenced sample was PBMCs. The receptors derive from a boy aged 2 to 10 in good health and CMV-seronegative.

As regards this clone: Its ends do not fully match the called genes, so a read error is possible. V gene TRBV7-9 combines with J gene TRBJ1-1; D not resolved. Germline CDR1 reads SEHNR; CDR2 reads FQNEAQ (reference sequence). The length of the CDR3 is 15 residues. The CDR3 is CSSSLGSTPPSEAFF. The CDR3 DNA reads TGTTCCAGCAGCTTAGGGTCCACACCACCTTCTGAAGCTTTCTTT.

The CDR3 bases are TGCGCCAGCAGCCAACGAGGCGGCGATGGCTACACCTTC. Translated: CASSQRGGDGYTF. This chain connects TRBV5-1 to TRBJ1-2; D is unresolved. The CDR3 totals 13 residues. V was cut by 4 bases and J by 6 bases, with 13 bases left in between. Germline CDR1 reads SGHRS; CDR2 reads YFSETQ.

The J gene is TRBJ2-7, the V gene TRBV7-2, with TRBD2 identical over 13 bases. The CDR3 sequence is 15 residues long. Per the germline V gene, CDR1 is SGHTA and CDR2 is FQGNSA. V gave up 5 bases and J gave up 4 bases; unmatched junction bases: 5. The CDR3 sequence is CASSQGGLAGYEQYV. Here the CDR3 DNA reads TGTGCCAGCAGCCAGGGGGGACTAGCGGGATACGAGCAGTACGTC.

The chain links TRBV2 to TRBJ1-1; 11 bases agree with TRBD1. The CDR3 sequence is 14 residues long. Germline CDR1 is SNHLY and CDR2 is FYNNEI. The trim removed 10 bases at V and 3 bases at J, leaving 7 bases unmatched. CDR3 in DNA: TGTGCCACCCGGGACAGGGGGTTGGACACTGAAGCTTTCTTT. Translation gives CATRDRGLDTEAFF.

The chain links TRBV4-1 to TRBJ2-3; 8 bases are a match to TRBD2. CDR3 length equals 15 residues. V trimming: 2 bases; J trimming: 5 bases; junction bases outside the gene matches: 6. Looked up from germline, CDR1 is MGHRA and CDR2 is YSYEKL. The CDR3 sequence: CASSQLLAVGDTQYF. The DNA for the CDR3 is TGCGCCAGCAGCCAACTACTAGCGGTTGGAGATACGCAGTATTTT.

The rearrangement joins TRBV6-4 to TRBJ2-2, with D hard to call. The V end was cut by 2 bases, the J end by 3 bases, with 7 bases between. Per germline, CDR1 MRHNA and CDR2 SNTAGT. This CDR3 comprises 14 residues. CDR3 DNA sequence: TGTGCCAGCAGTGACGGGCCCGACACCGGGGAGCTGTTTTTT. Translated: CASSDGPDTGELFF.

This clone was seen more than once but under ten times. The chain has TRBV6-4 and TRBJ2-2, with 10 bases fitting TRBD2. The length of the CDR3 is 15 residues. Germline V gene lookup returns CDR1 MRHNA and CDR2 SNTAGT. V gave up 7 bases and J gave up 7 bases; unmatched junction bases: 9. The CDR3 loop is CASKAASGSGGELFF. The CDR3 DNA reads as TGTGCCAGCAAGGCGGCTAGCGGGAGCGGCGGGGAGCTGTTTTTT.

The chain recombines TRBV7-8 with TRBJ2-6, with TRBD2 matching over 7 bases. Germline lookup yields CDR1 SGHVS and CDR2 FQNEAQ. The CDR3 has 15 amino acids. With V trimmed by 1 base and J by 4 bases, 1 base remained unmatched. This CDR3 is CASSLGGGGANVLTF. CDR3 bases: TGTGCCAGCAGCTTAGGCGGGGGAGGGGCCAACGTCCTGACTTTC.

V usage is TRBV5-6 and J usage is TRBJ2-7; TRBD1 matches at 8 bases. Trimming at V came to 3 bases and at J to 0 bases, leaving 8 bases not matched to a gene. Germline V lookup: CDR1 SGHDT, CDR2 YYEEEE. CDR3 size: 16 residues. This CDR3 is CASSSSGQVFSYEQYV. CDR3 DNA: TGTGCCAGCAGCTCCTCGGGACAGGTATTCTCCTACGAGCAGTACGTC.

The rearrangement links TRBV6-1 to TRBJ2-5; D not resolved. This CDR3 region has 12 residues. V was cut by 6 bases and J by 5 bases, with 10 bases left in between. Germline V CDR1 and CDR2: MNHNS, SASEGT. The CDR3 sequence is CASRQLTETQYF. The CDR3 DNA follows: TGTGCCAGCAGACAGCTTACGGAGACCCAGTACTTC.

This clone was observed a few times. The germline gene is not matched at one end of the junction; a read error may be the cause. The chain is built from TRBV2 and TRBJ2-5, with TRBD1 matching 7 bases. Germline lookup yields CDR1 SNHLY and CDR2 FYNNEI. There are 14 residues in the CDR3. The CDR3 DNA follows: TGTGCCAGCAGGGAAGGGACAGCTCAAGAGACCCAGTACTTC. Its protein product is CASREGTAQETQYF.

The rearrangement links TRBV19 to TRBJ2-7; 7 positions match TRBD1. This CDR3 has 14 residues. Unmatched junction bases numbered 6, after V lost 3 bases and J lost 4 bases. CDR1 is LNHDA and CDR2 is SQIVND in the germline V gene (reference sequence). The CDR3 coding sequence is TGTGCCAGTAGTATGAGGGACAGCAGATACGAGCAGTACTTC. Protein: CASSMRDSRYEQYF.

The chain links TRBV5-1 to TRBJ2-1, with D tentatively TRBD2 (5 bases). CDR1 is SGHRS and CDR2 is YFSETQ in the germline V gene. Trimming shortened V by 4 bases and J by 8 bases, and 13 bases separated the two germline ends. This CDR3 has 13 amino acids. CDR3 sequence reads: CASSRLTRDEQFF. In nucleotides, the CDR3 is TGCGCCAGCAGCCGGTTGACGAGGGATGAGCAGTTCTTC.

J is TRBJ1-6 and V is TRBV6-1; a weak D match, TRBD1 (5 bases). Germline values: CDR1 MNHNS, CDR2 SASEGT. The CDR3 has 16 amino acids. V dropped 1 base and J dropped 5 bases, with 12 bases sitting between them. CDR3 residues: CASSEGAGGDNSPLHF. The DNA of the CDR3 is TGTGCCAGCAGTGAAGGGGCAGGAGGGGATAATTCACCCCTCCACTTT.

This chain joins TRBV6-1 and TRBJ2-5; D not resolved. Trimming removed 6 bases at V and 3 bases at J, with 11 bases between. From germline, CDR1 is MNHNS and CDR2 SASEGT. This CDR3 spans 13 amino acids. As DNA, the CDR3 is TGTGCCAGCAGAGGTTGGGCAGAAGAGACCCAGTACTTC. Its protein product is CASRGWAEETQYF.

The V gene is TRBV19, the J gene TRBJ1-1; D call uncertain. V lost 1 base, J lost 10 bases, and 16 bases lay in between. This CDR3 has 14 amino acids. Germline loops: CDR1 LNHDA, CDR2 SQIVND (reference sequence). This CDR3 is CASSIGSGLWGAFF. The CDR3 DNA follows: TGTGCCAGTAGTATAGGATCGGGGTTATGGGGAGCTTTCTTT.

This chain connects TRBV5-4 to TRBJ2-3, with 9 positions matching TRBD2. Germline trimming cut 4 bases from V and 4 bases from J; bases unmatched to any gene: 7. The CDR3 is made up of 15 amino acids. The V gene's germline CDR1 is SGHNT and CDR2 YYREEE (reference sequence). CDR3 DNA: TGTGCCAGCAGCAAACCGGGACTAGCTGCAGATACGCAGTATTTT. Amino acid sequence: CASSKPGLAADTQYF.

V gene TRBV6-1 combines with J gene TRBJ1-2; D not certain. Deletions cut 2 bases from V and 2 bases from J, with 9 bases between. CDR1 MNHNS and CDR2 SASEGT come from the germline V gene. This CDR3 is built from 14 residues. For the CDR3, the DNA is TGTGCCAGCAGTGAAACAGCCTTAAACTATGGCTACACCTTC. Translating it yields CASSETALNYGYTF.

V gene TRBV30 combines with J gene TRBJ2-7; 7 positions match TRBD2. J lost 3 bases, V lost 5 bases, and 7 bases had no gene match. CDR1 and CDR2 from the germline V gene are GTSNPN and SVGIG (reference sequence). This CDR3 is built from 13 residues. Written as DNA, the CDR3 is TGTGCCTGGGCTAGCGGTTCGAACTACGAGCAGTACGTC. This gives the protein CAWASGSNYEQYV.

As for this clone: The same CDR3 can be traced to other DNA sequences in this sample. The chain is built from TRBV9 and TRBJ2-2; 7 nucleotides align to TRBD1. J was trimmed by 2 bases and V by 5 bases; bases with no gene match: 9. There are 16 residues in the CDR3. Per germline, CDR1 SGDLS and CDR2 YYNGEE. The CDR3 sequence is CASSPTGAINTGELFF. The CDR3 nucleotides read TGTGCCAGCAGTCCTACAGGGGCCATAAACACCGGGGAGCTGTTTTTT.

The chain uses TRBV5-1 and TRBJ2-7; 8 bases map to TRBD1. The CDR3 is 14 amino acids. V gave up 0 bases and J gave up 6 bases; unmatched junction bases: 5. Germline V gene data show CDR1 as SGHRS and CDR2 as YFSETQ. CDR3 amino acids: CASSLEDRGGEQYV. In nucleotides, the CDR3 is TGCGCCAGCAGCTTGGAAGACAGGGGAGGCGAGCAGTACGTC.

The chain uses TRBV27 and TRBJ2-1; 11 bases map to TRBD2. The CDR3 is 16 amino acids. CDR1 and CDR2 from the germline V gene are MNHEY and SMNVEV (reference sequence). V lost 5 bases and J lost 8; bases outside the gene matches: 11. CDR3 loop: CASSAPLAGGFDEQFF. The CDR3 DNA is TGTGCCAGCAGTGCCCCATTAGCGGGAGGGTTTGATGAGCAGTTCTTC.

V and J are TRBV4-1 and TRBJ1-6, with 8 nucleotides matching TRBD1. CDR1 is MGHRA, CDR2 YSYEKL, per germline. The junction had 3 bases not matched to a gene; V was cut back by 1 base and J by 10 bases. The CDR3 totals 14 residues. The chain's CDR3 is CASSQAGTGSPLHF. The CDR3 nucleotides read TGCGCCAGCAGCCAAGCGGGGACAGGCTCACCCCTCCACTTT.

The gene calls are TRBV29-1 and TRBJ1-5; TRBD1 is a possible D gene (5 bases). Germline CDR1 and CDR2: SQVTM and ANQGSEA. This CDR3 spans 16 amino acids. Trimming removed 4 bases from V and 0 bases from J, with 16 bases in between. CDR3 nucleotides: TGCAGCGTTGCCGAGAGGGGAGGAGATAGCAATCAGCCCCAGCATTTT. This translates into CSVAERGGDSNQPQHF.

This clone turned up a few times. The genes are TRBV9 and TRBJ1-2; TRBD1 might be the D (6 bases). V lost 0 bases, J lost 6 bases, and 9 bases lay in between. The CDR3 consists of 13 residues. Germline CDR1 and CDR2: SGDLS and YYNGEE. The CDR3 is CASSVEYRDGYTF. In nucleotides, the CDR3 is TGTGCCAGCAGCGTAGAGTACAGGGATGGCTACACCTTC.

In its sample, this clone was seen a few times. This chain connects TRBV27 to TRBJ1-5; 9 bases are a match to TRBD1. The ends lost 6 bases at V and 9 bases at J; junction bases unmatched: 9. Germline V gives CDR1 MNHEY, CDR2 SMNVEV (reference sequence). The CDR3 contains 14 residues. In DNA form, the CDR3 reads TGTGCCAGCAGGCCCGGGACAGGGTTACGGCCCCAGCATTTT. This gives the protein CASRPGTGLRPQHF.

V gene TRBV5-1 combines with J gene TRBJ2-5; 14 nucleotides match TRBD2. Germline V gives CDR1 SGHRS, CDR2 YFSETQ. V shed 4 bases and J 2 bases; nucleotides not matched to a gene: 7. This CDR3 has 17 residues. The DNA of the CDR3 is TGCGCCAGCAGCCCGGGACTAGCGGGAGATATTCAAGAGACCCAGTACTTC. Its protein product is CASSPGLAGDIQETQYF. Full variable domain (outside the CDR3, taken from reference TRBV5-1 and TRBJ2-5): KAGVTQTPRYLIKTRGQQVTLSCSPISGHRSVSWYQQTPGQGLQFLFEYFSETQRNKGNFPGRFSGRQFSNSRSEMNVSTLELGDSALYLCASSPGLAGDIQETQYFGPGTRLLVL.

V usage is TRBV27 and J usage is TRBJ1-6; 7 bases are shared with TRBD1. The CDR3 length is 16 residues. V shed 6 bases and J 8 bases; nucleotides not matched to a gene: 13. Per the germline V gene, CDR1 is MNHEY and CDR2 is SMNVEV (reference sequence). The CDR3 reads CASSQVRGTVDSPLHF. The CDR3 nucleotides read TGTGCCAGCAGCCAAGTACGCGGGACAGTGGATTCACCCCTCCACTTT.

CDR3 coding DNA: TGTGCCAGCACCCCGGACAGGGGACGCGGCGGCGAGCAGTTCTTC. Its translation is CASTPDRGRGGEQFF. The chain has TRBV2 and TRBJ2-1; 9 nucleotides agree with TRBD1. Trimming took 7 bases from V and 10 from J; bases not matched to a gene: 14. This CDR3 spans 15 amino acids. The germline V gene encodes CDR1 SNHLY and CDR2 FYNNEI.